Below, 28 T cell receptor beta chains from the same sample are listed, as sequenced in a study of T cell responses to AZD1222 COVID-19 vaccine. Some clones are missing from TCRdb's copy, which holds only in-frame ones; the method was immunoSEQ multiplex PCR. The sample has about 130,000 clones, approximately 90% seen once. The specimen comprised peripheral blood, sampled 28 days after the second AZD1222 dose. All receptors come from an adult who received the AZD1222 COVID-19 vaccine.

This clone was counted a single time. The J gene is TRBJ1-4, the V gene TRBV28, with a weak D call TRBD1 (5 bases). With 6 bases removed from V and 2 bases from J, the gap between germline ends came to 13 bases. CDR1 MDHEN and CDR2 SYDVKM come from the germline V gene. The CDR3 is made up of 15 amino acids. The chain's CDR3 is CASRSGGSTNEKLFF. The CDR3 nucleotides are TGTGCCAGCAGATCGGGGGGTTCGACTAATGAAAAACTGTTTTTT.

As regards this clone: This specimen includes other DNA sequences encoding the same CDR3. The chain uses TRBV7-9 and TRBJ2-7; a weak D match, TRBD1 (6 bases). CDR3 length equals 13 residues. The V gene lost 3 bases and the J gene lost 1 base, with 7 bases spanning the gap. Looked up from germline, CDR1 is SEHNR and CDR2 is FQNEAQ (reference sequence). CDR3 amino acids: CASSLDSSYEQYF. Written as DNA, the CDR3 is TGTGCCAGCAGCTTGGACAGTTCCTACGAGCAGTACTTC.

The chain couples TRBV30 to TRBJ1-2; D is unresolved. Germline CDR1 and CDR2: GTSNPN and SVGIG (reference sequence). V lost 1 base, J lost 5 bases, and 5 bases lay in between. The CDR3 consists of 11 residues. CDR3 nucleotide sequence: TGTGCCTGGAGTGGGTCTTATGGCTACACCTTC. Translation gives CAWSGSYGYTF. The full variable domain, rest sourced from reference TRBV30 and TRBJ1-2, is SQTIHQWPATLVQPVGSPLSLECTVEGTSNPNLYWYRQAAGRGLQLLFYSVGIGQISSEVPQNLSASRPQDRQFILSSKKLLLSDSGFYLCAWSGSYGYTFGSGTRLTVV.

As for this clone: It differs at one base from a far larger clone, so likely a read error. J is TRBJ2-1 and V is TRBV5-4; 12 nucleotides align to TRBD2. The germline V gene encodes CDR1 SGHNT and CDR2 YYREEE (reference sequence). The CDR3 loop spans 15 amino acids. V lost 4 bases and J lost 4; bases outside the gene matches: 3. This CDR3 reads CASSVTSGSYNEQFF. CDR3 sequence (DNA): TGTGCCAGCAGCGTGACTAGCGGGAGTTACAATGAGCAGTTCTTC.

In this sample, this clone turned up a few times. This chain uses TRBV5-1 with TRBJ1-6; tentatively, D is TRBD1 (5 bases). Germline V lookup: CDR1 SGHRS, CDR2 YFSETQ. CDR3 size: 15 residues. The ends were cut back, 0 bases at V and 9 bases at J, with 13 bases in the middle. The CDR3 spells CASSLGGQSGSPLHF. The CDR3 DNA is TGCGCCAGCAGCTTGGGAGGACAATCTGGTTCACCCCTCCACTTT. The full variable domain, with the rest looked up from reference TRBV5-1 and TRBJ1-6, is KAGVTQTPRYLIKTRGQQVTLSCSPISGHRSVSWYQQTPGQGLQFLFEYFSETQRNKGNFPGRFSGRQFSNSRSEMNVSTLELGDSALYLCASSLGGQSGSPLHFGNGTRLTVT.

In its sample, this clone was seen a few times. The J gene is TRBJ2-7, the V gene TRBV7-9; TRBD2 agrees at 7 bases. CDR1 and CDR2 from the germline V gene are SEHNR and FQNEAQ (reference sequence). CDR3 length: 16 residues. Trimming took 4 bases from V and 0 from J; bases not matched to a gene: 9. The CDR3 sequence is CASSSARGGSSYEQYF. The CDR3 nucleotides are TGTGCCAGCAGCTCCGCCCGCGGGGGAAGCTCCTACGAGCAGTACTTC.

CDR3 DNA: TGCGCCAGCAGCTTGACAGGGGCGAACACTGAAGCTTTCTTT. The encoded protein is CASSLTGANTEAFF. V and J are TRBV5-1 and TRBJ1-1, with TRBD1 matching over 7 bases. Germline V gives CDR1 SGHRS, CDR2 YFSETQ. The V gene end was trimmed by 1 base and the J gene end by 1 base; junction bases not matched to a gene: 1. CDR3 length: 14 amino acids.

The chain employs TRBV27 and TRBJ1-6; 7 nucleotides line up with TRBD1. CDR3 length: 15 residues. Germline assignment: CDR1 MNHEY and CDR2 SMNVEV (reference sequence). Unmatched junction bases numbered 3, after V lost 2 bases and J lost 5 bases. The DNA for the CDR3 is TGTGCCAGCAGTTTAGGGACAGAAAATAATTCACCCCTCCACTTT. Translated, it gives CASSLGTENNSPLHF.

This chain connects TRBV19 to TRBJ2-7; TRBD1 might be the D (5 bases). Trimming shortened V by 5 bases and J by 0 bases, and 14 bases separated the two germline ends. The germline V gene has CDR1 LNHDA and CDR2 SQIVND (reference sequence). CDR3 length equals 15 residues. CDR3 nucleotides: TGTGCCAGTAGTGCCTGGGGCCGAAGCTCCTACGAGCAGTACTTC. Protein sequence: CASSAWGRSSYEQYF. The variable domain in full, with the rest retrieved from reference TRBV19 and TRBJ2-7, is DGGITQSPKYLFRKEGQNVTLSCEQNLNHDAMYWYRQDPGQGLRLIYYSQIVNDFQKGDIAEGYSVSREKKESFPLTVTSAQKNPTAFYLCASSAWGRSSYEQYFGPGTRLTVT.

This CDR3 is CSVQGTGSYEQYF. The DNA of the CDR3 is TGCAGCGTTCAGGGGACAGGGTCCTACGAGCAGTACTTC. This chain links TRBV29-1 with TRBJ2-7; TRBD1 aligns across 9 bases. The CDR3 totals 13 residues. The junction had 3 bases not matched to a gene; V was cut back by 5 bases and J by 1 base. Looked up from germline, CDR1 is SQVTM and CDR2 is ANQGSEA.

The chain links TRBV7-9 to TRBJ2-7; D uncertain. The CDR3 loop spans 13 amino acids. Germline V gene sequence: CDR1 SEHNR, CDR2 FQNEAQ (reference sequence). Trimming removed 1 base from V and 5 bases from J, with 9 bases in between. CDR3 sequence reads: CASSLETSDEQYF. The CDR3, as DNA: TGTGCCAGCAGCTTAGAGACATCAGACGAGCAGTACTTC.

The chain employs TRBV5-6 and TRBJ1-4, with TRBD1 identical over 11 bases. The CDR3 loop spans 16 amino acids. The V gene end was trimmed by 3 bases and the J gene end by 4 bases; junction bases not matched to a gene: 5. Germline V gene sequence: CDR1 SGHDT, CDR2 YYEEEE. CDR3 region: CASSSDRGRVNEKLFF. The CDR3 DNA follows: TGTGCCAGCAGCTCGGACAGGGGGCGGGTTAATGAAAAACTGTTTTTT.

The chain uses TRBV9 and TRBJ1-1, with TRBD1 as a possible D gene (6 bases). Germline V CDR1 and CDR2: SGDLS, YYNGEE. V was cut by 0 bases and J by 7 bases, with 13 bases left in between. The length of the CDR3 is 14 residues. DNA of the CDR3: TGTGCCAGCAGCGTAGATTCAGGGGCTCTTGAAGCTTTCTTT. This codes for CASSVDSGALEAFF. The whole variable domain, remainder taken from reference TRBV9 and TRBJ1-1, is DSGVTQTPKHLITATGQRVTLRCSPRSGDLSVYWYQQSLDQGLQFLIQYYNGEERAKGNILERFSAQQFPDLHSELNLSSLELGDSALYFCASSVDSGALEAFFGQGTRLTVV.

The chain uses TRBV18 and TRBJ1-1; no reliable D call. Germline lookup yields CDR1 KGHSH and CDR2 LQKENI. The CDR3 consists of 13 residues. V lost 2 bases and J lost 6, with 10 bases in between. In DNA, the CDR3 is TGTGCCAGCTCACCATGGGCGGTGTCTGAAGCTTTCTTT. It codes for CASSPWAVSEAFF.

V gene TRBV5-4 combines with J gene TRBJ2-3; D may correspond to TRBD1 or TRBD2 (5 bases each). CDR3 size: 16 residues. The germline V gene encodes CDR1 SGHNT and CDR2 YYREEE (reference sequence). The germline V and J ends were trimmed by 0 bases and 2 bases, with 13 bases remaining between them. DNA for the CDR3: TGTGCCAGCAGCTTGGGTGGGACGGCCGTCACAGATACGCAGTATTTT. It translates to CASSLGGTAVTDTQYF.

The chain carries TRBV19 and TRBJ2-1; 7 bases agree with TRBD1. Germline V gives CDR1 LNHDA, CDR2 SQIVND (reference sequence). The V segment lost 5 bases and the J segment 2 bases; nucleotides outside the gene matches: 15. CDR3 length: 18 amino acids. The CDR3 coding sequence is TGTGCCAGTAGTCAGGGGGAATGGGACACCCGGGCCTACAATGAGCAGTTCTTC. Its translation: CASSQGEWDTRAYNEQFF.

This chain uses TRBV6-2 or TRBV6-3 with TRBJ2-7, with a weak D call TRBD1 (6 bases). V was shortened by 4 bases and J by 1 base, with 17 bases between the two germline ends. Germline V lookup: CDR1 MNHEY, CDR2 SVGEGT. The length of the CDR3 is 16 residues. CDR3 bases: TGTGCCAGCAGTTCGCGGACAGTAAGAAATTCCTACGAGCAGTACTTC. Translating it yields CASSSRTVRNSYEQYF.

The rearrangement joins TRBV7-7 to TRBJ2-7; 10 bases map to TRBD2. V shed 2 bases, J shed 6 bases, and the junction held 1 base outside the gene matches. CDR3 length equals 13 residues. Germline V gene lookup returns CDR1 SSHAT and CDR2 FNYEAQ (reference sequence). In nucleotides, the CDR3 is TGTGCCAGCAGCTTACTAGCGGGAGCCGAGCAGTACTTC. It encodes CASSLLAGAEQYF.

This chain uses TRBV3-1 (or the pseudogene TRBV3-2) with TRBJ2-7; D perhaps matches TRBD1 (5 bases). This CDR3 has 14 amino acids. CDR1 and CDR2 from the germline V gene are LGHDT and YNNKEL (reference sequence). Trimming removed 1 base at V and 7 bases at J, with 14 bases between. CDR3 residues: CASSQVVSAGEQYF. The CDR3 DNA follows: TGTGCCAGCAGCCAAGTCGTCTCAGCAGGGGAGCAGTACTTC.

The chain is built from TRBV19 and TRBJ1-1; 8 bases line up with TRBD1. The length of the CDR3 is 13 residues. The V gene's germline CDR1 is LNHDA and CDR2 SQIVND (reference sequence). V gave up 7 bases and J gave up 4 bases; unmatched junction bases: 5. CDR3 loop: CASIDQGATEAFF. As DNA, the CDR3 is TGTGCCAGTATCGACCAGGGGGCCACTGAAGCTTTCTTT.

The rearrangement joins TRBV30 to TRBJ2-5; D unresolved. Trimming left V 2 bases short and J 1 base short, with 8 bases between. The CDR3 is made up of 13 amino acids. CDR1 GTSNPN and CDR2 SVGIG come from the germline V gene (reference sequence). Here the CDR3 DNA reads TGTGCCTGGAGTACGGCCCTCCAAGAGACCCAGTACTTC. It encodes CAWSTALQETQYF. The full variable domain, rest sourced from reference TRBV30 and TRBJ2-5, is SQTIHQWPATLVQPVGSPLSLECTVEGTSNPNLYWYRQAAGRGLQLLFYSVGIGQISSEVPQNLSASRPQDRQFILSSKKLLLSDSGFYLCAWSTALQETQYFGPGTRLLVL.

This chain uses TRBV19 with TRBJ1-1, with D possibly matching TRBD1 (6 bases). The germline V gene has CDR1 LNHDA and CDR2 SQIVND (reference sequence). The V end was cut by 8 bases, the J end by 2 bases, with 12 bases between. This CDR3 has 13 residues. CDR3 sequence reads: CASETGYNTEAFF. CDR3 nucleotides: TGTGCCAGTGAGACAGGTTACAACACTGAAGCTTTCTTT.

Within the sample, this clone is medium-sized (0.01 to 0.1%). CDR3 DNA sequence: TGTGCCAGCAGCCAAGGAGACACCTTCAATCAGCCCCAGCATTTT. Translated, it gives CASSQGDTFNQPQHF. This chain connects TRBV4-2 to TRBJ1-5; D gene ambiguous. CDR1 LGHNA and CDR2 YNFKEQ come from the germline V gene. The CDR3 loop spans 15 amino acids. Trimming took off 1 base at V and 3 bases at J, with 10 bases between the two ends.

This clone was seen once. The genes are TRBV27 and TRBJ1-2, with D hard to call. The length of the CDR3 is 15 residues. V lost 6 bases and J 4 bases, leaving 18 bases between the germline ends. Germline V gene sequence: CDR1 MNHEY, CDR2 SMNVEV (reference sequence). The CDR3 coding sequence is TGTGCCAGCAGCCCCTTAGGTACAGCGCTCTATGGCTACACCTTC. Translated: CASSPLGTALYGYTF.

J is TRBJ1-2 and V is TRBV5-4, with 9 positions matching TRBD1. This CDR3 is built from 14 residues. Germline CDR1 reads SGHNT; CDR2 reads YYREEE (reference sequence). Germline trimming cut 0 bases from V and 5 bases from J; bases unmatched to any gene: 2. For the CDR3, the DNA is TGTGCCAGCAGCTTGGTAGACAGGGGGTATGGCTACACCTTC. Its translation is CASSLVDRGYGYTF.

V gene TRBV25-1 combines with J gene TRBJ1-4, with no clear D. Trimming took off 9 bases at V and 6 bases at J, with 17 bases between the two ends. Germline V gives CDR1 MGHDK, CDR2 SYGVNS. This CDR3 spans 14 amino acids. CDR3 region: CASTPRTPHEKLFF. CDR3 nucleotide sequence: TGTGCCAGTACTCCCAGGACCCCCCATGAAAAACTGTTTTTT.

This chain links TRBV18 with TRBJ1-1; a weak D match, TRBD1 (6 bases). Germline CDR1 KGHSH, CDR2 LQKENI. CDR3 length: 14 amino acids. Trimming stripped 5 bases from V and 4 bases from J, with 14 bases between. The CDR3 coding sequence is TGTGCCAGCTCATCCATACAGGGTGGCACTGAAGCTTTCTTT. This codes for CASSSIQGGTEAFF.

The chain couples TRBV3-1 (or the pseudogene TRBV3-2) to TRBJ2-7; TRBD2 might be the D (5 bases). The length of the CDR3 is 14 residues. Germline-derived CDR1 and CDR2 are LGHDT and YNNKEL (reference sequence). V gave up 3 bases and J gave up 1 base, with 10 bases separating them. Written as DNA, the CDR3 is TGTGCCAGCAGCCAGGCGGGCCCATCCTACGAGCAGTACTTC. It specifies CASSQAGPSYEQYF.